Below are 11 T cell receptor beta chains sequenced from a single sample in a study of T-cell reconstitution after alpha-beta-depleted transplantation in children. Unique molecular identifiers were incorporated when the TCRbeta library was constructed. One entry per CDR3 protein results from TCRdb running MiXCR on the PCR reads. The table records 75,000 to 80,000 distinct CDR3 sequences, 15% to 20% of them present only once. Sequencing was performed on PBMCs, mostly from graft donor cells, taken 360 days after TCRalphabeta/CD19-depleted stem cell transplant. These receptors originate from a male patient aged 2 to 10 who had a stem cell transplant for acute lymphoblastic leukemia, so the T cells may come from the graft donor.

This chain links TRBV12-3 or TRBV12-4 with TRBJ2-1, with TRBD2 matching 11 bases. Trimming cost V 4 bases and J 4 bases; bases outside gene matches: 9. This CDR3 spans 17 amino acids. The CDR3 nucleotides are TGTGCCAGCAGTTCACTACCGGGACTAGCGGCTTACAATGAGCAGTTCTTC. It yields the protein CASSSLPGLAAYNEQFF.

The CDR3 DNA is TGTGCCATCAGTGATGGTTTGGGAGGGCCGTCGAATGAGCAGTTCTTC. Its protein product is CAISDGLGGPSNEQFF. The genes are TRBV10-3 and TRBJ2-1; TRBD2 matches 7 bases. The CDR3 has 16 residues. Losses at the gene ends were 3 bases for V and 7 bases for J; bases not matched to a gene: 12. From germline, CDR1 is ENHRY and CDR2 SYGVKD.

In its sample, this clonotype was seen a few times. The chain employs TRBV19 and TRBJ2-3; 12 bases are a match to TRBD1. V lost 3 bases, J lost 3 bases, and 4 bases stayed unmatched. CDR1 LNHDA and CDR2 SQIVND come from the germline V gene (reference sequence). This CDR3 comprises 16 residues. In DNA, the CDR3 is TGTGCCAGTAGTATCCGGGACAGGGGGCTTACAGATACGCAGTATTTT. As protein: CASSIRDRGLTDTQYF.

V is TRBV5-1 and J is TRBJ1-2; D not certain. Trimming shortened V by 0 bases and J by 7 bases, and 10 bases separated the two germline ends. The CDR3 runs to 13 residues. Germline V lookup: CDR1 SGHRS, CDR2 YFSETQ. The CDR3 coding sequence is TGCGCCAGCAGCTTGGTCGGAGAATCTGGCTACACCTTC. This gives the protein CASSLVGESGYTF.

This clonotype was detected a few times. The chain employs TRBV5-6 and TRBJ1-5; D is ambiguous. Germline CDR1 SGHDT, CDR2 YYEEEE. The CDR3 sequence is 14 residues long. V was shortened by 5 bases and J by 3 bases, with 12 bases between the two germline ends. The CDR3 loop is CASSRRAYNQPQHF. DNA of the CDR3: TGTGCCAGCAGTCGTAGAGCCTACAATCAGCCCCAGCATTTT. Combining the CDR3 with reference TRBV5-6 and TRBJ1-5 gives the whole variable domain DAGVTQSPTHLIKTRGQQVTLRCSPKSGHDTVSWYQQALGQGPQFIFQYYEEEERQRGNFPDRFSGHQFPNYSSELNVNALLLGDSALYLCASSRRAYNQPQHFGDGTRLSIL.

This clonotype ranks as medium-sized (0.01 to 0.1%). The V call is TRBV7-9, the J call TRBJ2-3, with D maybe TRBD2 (5 bases). This CDR3 spans 18 amino acids. The germline V and J ends were trimmed by 6 bases and 4 bases, with 26 bases remaining between them. From germline, CDR1 is SEHNR and CDR2 FQNEAQ (reference sequence). CDR3 sequence reads: CASRAPGWEPGKSDTQYF. The CDR3 DNA reads as TGTGCCAGCAGAGCCCCCGGATGGGAACCGGGGAAGTCAGATACGCAGTATTTT. Together with reference TRBV7-9 and TRBJ2-3, the CDR3 gives the full variable domain: DTGVSQNPRHKITKRGQNVTFRCDPISEHNRLYWYRQTLGQGPEFLTYFQNEAQLEKSRLLSDRFSAERPKGSFSTLEIQRTEQGDSAMYLCASRAPGWEPGKSDTQYFGPGTRLTVL.

This chain links TRBV29-1 with TRBJ1-1; 8 nucleotides agree with TRBD1. The V gene's germline CDR1 is SQVTM and CDR2 ANQGSEA. This CDR3 is 12 amino acids long. Unmatched junction bases numbered 7, after V lost 7 bases and J lost 6 bases. Here the CDR3 reads CSGGDRGAEAFF. The CDR3 nucleotides read TGCAGCGGAGGAGACAGGGGAGCTGAAGCTTTCTTT.

At least ten counts were recorded for this clonotype. CDR3 amino acids: CASSQFVGSYNEQFF. CDR3 sequence (DNA): TGTGCCAGCAGCCAATTTGTGGGGTCCTACAATGAGCAGTTCTTC. J is TRBJ2-1 and V is TRBV4-2; no clear D gene. This CDR3 is 15 amino acids long. The V end lost 2 bases, the J end lost 1 base, and 9 bases lay between the germline ends. The germline V gene encodes CDR1 LGHNA and CDR2 YNFKEQ.

The chain employs TRBV27 and TRBJ2-7; 7 positions match TRBD1. The J segment lost 6 bases and the V segment lost 6 bases, leaving 11 bases of the junction unmatched. The CDR3 loop spans 14 amino acids. Germline assignment: CDR1 MNHEY and CDR2 SMNVEV (reference sequence). The CDR3 region is CASSLGTASAEQYF. The CDR3 DNA follows: TGTGCCAGCAGCTTGGGGACAGCCTCCGCCGAGCAGTACTTC.

The CDR3 DNA reads as TGCGCCAGCAGCTTTCTAGCGAATCCTAGCGGGAGGTTAGGGGGGCAGTACTTC. Encoded protein: CASSFLANPSGRLGGQYF. J is TRBJ2-7 and V is TRBV5-1; TRBD2 agrees at 11 bases. The CDR3 spans 18 residues. The germline gives CDR1 SGHRS, CDR2 YFSETQ. J gave up 9 bases and V 2 bases, and 19 bases lay outside the gene matches.

The table lists this clonotype with a few counts. V gene TRBV7-9 combines with J gene TRBJ1-1; D gene ambiguous. V was clipped by 3 bases and J by 4 bases, with 15 bases between them. Germline CDR1 reads SEHNR; CDR2 reads FQNEAQ (reference sequence). The CDR3 consists of 15 residues. CDR3 sequence reads: CASSFLSSVTTEAFF. CDR3 DNA sequence: TGTGCCAGCAGCTTCCTATCATCGGTGACCACTGAAGCTTTCTTT.